This T cell receptor beta chain is drawn from a study of beta chain features in type 1 diabetes. Study as a whole: Patient and healthy donor groups were alike in age, gender and cell yields. Across all samples, about 110,000,000 sorted cells were examined.

The single heparinised draw taken from each donor contained about 100 mL of blood on average. Every bit of the isolated RNA underwent reverse transcription, so sequencing read expressed TCRB transcripts. The data were produced by immunoSEQ multiplex PCR, yet TCRdb's version contains in-frame clones alone and is incomplete. The data hold about 180,000 clones, with roughly an eighth observed a single time. CDR1 and CDR2 (germline): GTSNPN, SVGIG (reference sequence). V lost 3 bases, J lost 6 bases, and 12 bases lay in between. CDR3 length: 12 amino acids. Study-level points and caveats: Equally in patients and controls, shorter templates might have been favored by PCR.

About this clone: Its antigen is not identified.

Sequencing input: central memory CD4+ T cells from blood. The chain combines TRBV30 with TRBJ2-7; the D gene is possibly TRBD2 (6 bases). The clonotype was recovered from a woman aged 18-35 years in good health. The CDR3 sequence is CAWRYLASEQYF. The CDR3 nucleotides read TGTGCCTGGAGATACCTAGCGAGCGAGCAGTACTTC.